The 13 T cell receptor beta chains in this list originate from one sample, sequenced in a study of shared clonotypes between healthy human individuals. Method: immunoSEQ multiplex PCR; TCRdb's copy keeps in-frame clones and lacks some. The data contain roughly 1,000,000 clones, approximately 80% of them singletons. The sample consisted of memory CD4+ T cells from PBMCs. As for subset: CD45RA-negative fraction. Receptors originate from a man aged 18 to 29 in good health. Some clones in this sample may be carry-over from other donors' samples.

J is TRBJ1-2 and V is TRBV28; 7 nucleotides line up with TRBD1. V lost 5 bases, J lost 9 bases, and 3 bases stayed unmatched. Germline CDR1 reads MDHEN; CDR2 reads SYDVKM. There are 11 residues in the CDR3. The chain's CDR3 is CASSTGQSYTF. The DNA for the CDR3 is TGTGCCAGCAGTACGGGACAGAGCTACACCTTC.

The rearrangement joins TRBV18 to TRBJ2-7; D uncertain. The V end was cut by 4 bases, the J end by 6 bases, with 10 bases between. CDR1 KGHSH and CDR2 LQKENI come from the germline V gene. The CDR3 spans 12 residues. The CDR3: CASSRSSFEQYF. CDR3 nucleotide sequence: TGTGCCAGCTCACGCTCTTCTTTCGAGCAGTACTTC.

The rearrangement joins TRBV7-3 to TRBJ1-1; D may be TRBD1 (5 bases). The V end was cut by 5 bases, the J end by 9 bases, with 16 bases between. The CDR3 covers 13 residues. Germline V CDR1 and CDR2: SGHTA, FQGTGA. This CDR3 reads CASSPTRDAKAFF. The CDR3 DNA reads TGTGCCAGCAGCCCCACCCGGGACGCCAAAGCTTTCTTT.

The rearrangement joins TRBV7-9 to TRBJ2-7; 13 nucleotides line up with TRBD2. The length of the CDR3 is 16 residues. Germline CDR1 and CDR2: SEHNR and FQNEAQ (reference sequence). With V trimmed by 4 bases and J by 8 bases, 11 bases remained unmatched. CDR3 sequence (DNA): TGTGCCAGCAGCTCGGGACTAGCGGGACCTACCTTGAAGCAGTACTTC. Its translation is CASSSGLAGPTLKQYF.

A word on this clone: This may be a read error: a much more frequent sequence differs by one nucleotide. At the DNA level, this CDR3 is encoded by other sequences in the same sample as well. The rearrangement joins TRBV5-1 to TRBJ2-3; TRBD1 aligns across 9 bases. There are 14 residues in the CDR3. CDR1 and CDR2 from the germline V gene are SGHRS and YFSETQ. V shed 0 bases, J shed 5 bases, and the junction held 1 base outside the gene matches. CDR3 coding DNA: TGCGCCAGCAGCTTGGGACAGGGGGGAGATACGCAGTATTTT. Translating it yields CASSLGQGGDTQYF.

The chain joins TRBV7-3 to TRBJ2-1; possibly TRBD2 for D (5 bases). V was pared by 4 bases and J by 0 bases, with 10 bases between. The CDR3 extends over 15 amino acids. Looked up from germline, CDR1 is SGHTA and CDR2 is FQGTGA. This CDR3 reads CASSSEGSSYNEQFF. In nucleotides, the CDR3 is TGTGCCAGCAGCTCGGAAGGGAGCTCCTACAATGAGCAGTTCTTC.

This sequence joins TRBV7-2 and TRBJ1-2; D uncertain. CDR3 length equals 15 residues. Trimming stripped 5 bases from V and 7 bases from J, with 20 bases between. Germline V lookup: CDR1 SGHTA, CDR2 FQGNSA. The CDR3 DNA reads TGTGCCAGCAGCCCCGCGGCCACCCTCGGGAGTGGCTACACCTTC. Protein product: CASSPAATLGSGYTF.

This clone was seen a few times. The chain carries TRBV11-3 and TRBJ2-7; D is perhaps TRBD2 (6 bases). The CDR3 extends over 12 amino acids. In germline, CDR1 is SGHNT, CDR2 YENEEA. V was clipped by 4 bases and J by 3 bases, with 7 bases between them. CDR3 coding DNA: TGTGCCAGCAGCTCCGGGGGCTACGAGCAGTACTTC. This sequence encodes CASSSGGYEQYF.

The genes are TRBV5-5 and TRBJ2-3; 12 positions match TRBD2. This CDR3 comprises 19 residues. V dropped 1 base and J dropped 4; count of bases not matched to a gene: 13. The germline V gene encodes CDR1 SGHKS and CDR2 YYEKEE (reference sequence). The CDR3 nucleotides read TGTGCCAGCAGCTTGCTAAGGGGAGGACTAGCGGGATCGGCAGATACGCAGTATTTT. Its translation is CASSLLRGGLAGSADTQYF.

This chain joins TRBV28 and TRBJ2-3; D possibly corresponds to TRBD1 (6 bases). Germline values: CDR1 MDHEN, CDR2 SYDVKM. The V end was cut by 6 bases, the J end by 6 bases, with 13 bases between. This CDR3 is 13 amino acids long. This chain's CDR3 is CASRTQGVDTQYF. CDR3 nucleotides: TGTGCCAGCAGGACACAGGGTGTGGATACGCAGTATTTT.

The gene calls are TRBV5-1 and TRBJ2-1; TRBD1 is a possible D gene (6 bases). This CDR3 has 12 amino acids. Germline V lookup: CDR1 SGHRS, CDR2 YFSETQ. The V end was cut by 5 bases, the J end by 6 bases, with 9 bases between. CDR3 DNA sequence: TGCGCCAGCAGGGACAGCCCCAATGAGCAGTTCTTC. Translated, it gives CASRDSPNEQFF. The full variable domain, with the rest looked up from reference TRBV5-1 and TRBJ2-1, is KAGVTQTPRYLIKTRGQQVTLSCSPISGHRSVSWYQQTPGQGLQFLFEYFSETQRNKGNFPGRFSGRQFSNSRSEMNVSTLELGDSALYLCASRDSPNEQFFGPGTRLTVL.

The CDR3 reads CASSQGNRGFAGELFF. The CDR3 DNA reads as TGCGCCAGCAGCCAGGGGAACAGGGGATTTGCCGGGGAGCTGTTTTTT. This rearrangement joins TRBV4-3 to TRBJ2-2, with TRBD1 identical over 7 bases. V lost 3 bases to trimming and J lost 6 bases; unmatched junction nucleotides: 10. The CDR3 extends over 16 amino acids. CDR1 is LGHNA and CDR2 is YSLEER in the germline V gene.

The V gene is TRBV5-6, the J gene TRBJ2-5; possibly TRBD1 for D (7 bases). The CDR3 contains 16 residues. Germline CDR1 is SGHDT and CDR2 is YYEEEE. Between the trimmed V and J ends, which lost 0 bases and 5 bases, there was a span of 17 bases. Written as DNA, the CDR3 is TGTGCCAGCAGCTTGGGGAGGGGGCAGGGGCAGGAGACCCAGTACTTC. It translates to CASSLGRGQGQETQYF.